The source of this T cell receptor (beta chain) is a study of blood T cell repertoires in COVID-19. TCRdb's copy holds only in-frame clones and misses some; the assay was immunoSEQ multiplex PCR. The table has approximately 82,000 clones, about 83% seen once. The V gene lost 5 bases and the J gene lost 5 bases, with 20 bases spanning the gap. Germline V gene data show CDR1 as SGHRS and CDR2 as YFSETQ. The CDR3 runs 15 residues. The rearrangement uses TRBV5-1 and TRBJ2-7; D is possibly TRBD1 (6 bases). Sequencing was performed on peripheral blood. This receptor was obtained from a woman aged 60-70 years with acute or convalescent COVID-19. The CDR3 is CASRGTQASFDEQYF. CDR3 in DNA: TGCGCCAGCAGGGGGACACAGGCAAGTTTCGACGAGCAGTACTTC.